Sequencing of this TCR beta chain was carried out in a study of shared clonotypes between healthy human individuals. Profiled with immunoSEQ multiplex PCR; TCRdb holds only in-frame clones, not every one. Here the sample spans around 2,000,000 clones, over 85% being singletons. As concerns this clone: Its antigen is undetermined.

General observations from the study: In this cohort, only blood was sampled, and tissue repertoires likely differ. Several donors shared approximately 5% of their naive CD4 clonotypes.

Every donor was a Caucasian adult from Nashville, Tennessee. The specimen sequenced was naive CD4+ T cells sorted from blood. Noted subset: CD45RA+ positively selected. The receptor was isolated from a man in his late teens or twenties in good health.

The CDR3 coding sequence is TGTGCCAGCATTAACCAGGGTGTCAACTCCTACGAGCAGTACTTC. Protein: CASINQGVNSYEQYF. J is TRBJ2-7 and V is TRBV6-1; tentative D call: TRBD1 (5 bases). Germline V gives CDR1 MNHNS, CDR2 SASEGT. Trimming took 7 bases from V and 0 from J, leaving 16 bases between them. CDR3 length: 15 residues.